Listed below are T cell receptor beta chains from one sample, sequenced in a study of T cells in localized non-small cell lung cancer. Profiled with immunoSEQ multiplex PCR; TCRdb holds only in-frame clones, not every one. The sample includes around 30,000 clones, about 90% of them seen just once. The source was peripheral blood mononuclear cells, collected before any cancer treatment. These receptors were taken from a woman between 40 and 69 years old with stage III lung adenocarcinoma. The CDR3 runs from the conserved cysteine through the conserved F or W. Fields, in order: D gene, J gene, V gene, clone size, CDR3 protein, CDR3 DNA. A D gene is named only where the DNA matches it firmly. The listing skips clone size in some rows; elsewhere it reads once, few, many or a size class.

.	TRBJ2-3	TRBV14	.	CASSYAATDTQYF	TGTGCCAGCAGCTATGCGGCCACAGATACGCAGTATTTT
TRBD2	TRBJ2-1	TRBV5-1	.	CASRYSLAELSNEQFF	TGCGCCAGCAGGTACTCTCTAGCGGAGTTAAGCAATGAGCAGTTCTTC
.	TRBJ1-1	TRBV5-1	.	CASSKGQALVGLDNAEAFF	TGCGCCAGCAGCAAAGGACAAGCTCTGGTTGGGTTGGATAACGCTGAAGCTTTCTTT
TRBD1	TRBJ1-6	TRBV5-5	.	CASSGPGQGIQALHF	TGTGCCAGCAGCGGGCCGGGACAGGGAATTCAGGCCCTCCACTTT
.	TRBJ2-7	TRBV21-1	once	CASSRRSYEQYF	TGTGCCAGCAGCCGCAGATCCTACGAGCAGTACTTC
TRBD1	TRBJ1-4	TRBV7-9	.	CASSTGTGGFEKLFF	TGTGCCAGCAGCACCGGGACAGGGGGGTTTGAAAAACTGTTTTTT
TRBD1	TRBJ2-7	TRBV2	.	CASRDRGTYEQYF	TGTGCCAGCAGAGACAGGGGTACCTACGAGCAGTACTTC
.	TRBJ1-2	TRBV28	once	CASSFGGGYGYTF	TGTGCCAGCAGTTTTGGCGGGGGCTATGGCTACACCTTC
TRBD1	TRBJ2-7	TRBV18	.	CASSPPTGTHEQYF	TGTGCCAGCTCACCACCGACAGGGACCCACGAGCAGTACTTC
TRBD2	TRBJ2-1	TRBV19	once	CASSIGGGAGVGFEQFF	TGTGCCAGTAGTATAGGTGGAGGGGCGGGAGTGGGATTTGAGCAGTTCTTC
.	TRBJ2-3	TRBV18	once	CASSPGSGTDTQYF	TGTGCCAGCTCCCCGGGTAGCGGCACAGATACGCAGTATTTT
.	TRBJ2-1	TRBV4-3	.	CASSQTLTNSYNEQFF	TGCGCCAGCAGCCAAACTTTGACTAACTCCTACAATGAGCAGTTCTTC
.	TRBJ2-1	TRBV7-2	.	CASSFRLVDEQFF	TGTGCCAGCAGCTTCAGACTAGTCGATGAGCAGTTCTTC
.	TRBJ2-6	TRBV4-1	once	CASSQDRGAGANVLTF	TGCGCCAGCAGCCAAGATAGGGGGGCCGGGGCCAACGTCCTGACTTTC
.	TRBJ2-1	TRBV7-7	.	CASSPGARRGHNEQFF	TGTGCTAGCAGCCCCGGGGCAAGGCGGGGGCACAATGAGCAGTTCTTC
.	TRBJ2-5	TRBV5-4	.	CASSLVGEETQYF	TGTGCCAGCAGCTTGGTAGGGGAAGAGACCCAGTACTTC
.	TRBJ2-1	TRBV18	.	CASSPLRSSYNEQFF	TGTGCCAGCTCACCTCTTCGGAGCTCCTACAATGAGCAGTTCTTC
.	TRBJ1-4	TRBV6-5	.	CASSYGQGNEELFF	TGTGCCAGCAGTTACGGGCAGGGAAATGAAGAACTGTTTTTT
TRBD1	TRBJ1-1	TRBV18	.	CASSPNQGEGTEAFF	TGTGCCAGCTCACCAAACCAGGGGGAGGGAACTGAAGCTTTCTTT
.	TRBJ2-1	TRBV5-1	.	CASSPAQPQVDEQFF	TGCGCCAGCAGCCCAGCCCAACCTCAGGTGGATGAGCAGTTCTTC
.	TRBJ2-2	TRBV5-4	.	CASSLGGRDTGELFF	TGTGCCAGCAGCTTGGGGGGGCGGGACACCGGGGAGCTGTTTTTT
.	TRBJ2-2	TRBV7-2	.	CASSVFSATGELFF	TGTGCCAGCAGCGTGTTTTCCGCCACCGGGGAGCTGTTTTTT
TRBD1	TRBJ1-2	TRBV4-1	.	CASSQSWTGGLYGYTF	TGCGCCAGCAGCCAGAGTTGGACAGGGGGTCTGTATGGCTACACCTTC
.	TRBJ2-1	TRBV15	.	CATSPHGGARNEQFF	TGTGCCACCAGCCCCCACGGAGGGGCGAGGAATGAGCAGTTCTTC
.	TRBJ2-7	TRBV2	.	CASSDEAKYEQYF	TGTGCCAGCAGTGACGAGGCGAAGTACGAGCAGTACTTC
TRBD1	TRBJ2-7	TRBV2	.	CASSGGQRPGGQYF	TGTGCCAGCAGTGGGGGACAGCGCCCGGGTGGGCAGTACTTC
TRBD2	TRBJ2-1	TRBV30	.	CAWSGGLAGAREQFF	TGTGCCTGGAGTGGGGGACTAGCGGGAGCGCGGGAGCAGTTCTTC
.	TRBJ2-2	TRBV5-4	.	CASSSYRANTGELFF	TGTGCCAGCAGCTCCTACCGCGCGAACACCGGGGAGCTGTTTTTT
TRBD1	TRBJ2-2	TRBV7-9	.	CASSGGTGGTGELFF	TGTGCCAGCAGCGGAGGGACAGGGGGAACCGGGGAGCTGTTTTTT
.	TRBJ2-1	TRBV5-1	.	CASSLEVGSNEQFF	TGCGCCAGCAGCTTGGAAGTCGGGTCCAATGAGCAGTTCTTC
.	TRBJ1-3	TRBV12-5	.	CASGLDSSGFGNTIYF	TGTGCTAGTGGTTTGGACAGTTCTGGATTTGGAAACACCATATATTTT
TRBD1	TRBJ1-1	TRBV7-2	.	CASSAAGTGGTEAFF	TGTGCCAGCAGCGCAGCCGGGACAGGGGGCACTGAAGCTTTCTTT
.	TRBJ2-3	TRBV20-1	.	CSAPSTDTQYF	TGCAGTGCTCCTAGCACAGATACGCAGTATTTT
TRBD2	TRBJ2-7	TRBV5-4	.	CASSLRSSGPGEQYF	TGTGCCAGCAGCTTGCGTTCTAGCGGCCCGGGGGAGCAGTACTTC
TRBD2	TRBJ2-7	TRBV5-1	once	CASSLAGTSPSF	TGCGCCAGCAGCTTGGCCGGGACTAGTCCCAGCTTC
.	TRBJ2-3	TRBV7-9	.	CASSLGTAQGTQYF	TGTGCCAGCAGCTTAGGGACAGCGCAAGGTACGCAGTATTTT
.	TRBJ1-1	TRBV7-9	.	CASSSHDGRRAFF	TGTGCCAGCAGTTCCCACGACGGACGTAGAGCTTTCTTT